The 17 T cell receptor beta chains reported below all come from one sample, sequenced in a study of blood T cell repertoires in COVID-19. TCRdb keeps only in-frame clones here, not all; method: immunoSEQ multiplex PCR. The table lists 90,000 or so clones, approximately 85% of them singletons. Sequencing was performed on peripheral blood. The receptors stem from a human donor in a cohort sampled during active COVID-19.

This chain joins TRBV6-5 and TRBJ1-2; D is unclear. Germline assignment: CDR1 MNHEY and CDR2 SVGAGI. V lost 6 bases to trimming and J lost 8 bases, with 16 bases between them. CDR3 length: 13 residues. This CDR3 is CASRVIEAGGYTF. The CDR3 DNA follows: TGTGCCAGCAGAGTGATCGAGGCCGGAGGCTACACCTTC.

V usage is TRBV20-1 and J usage is TRBJ2-7, with 7 positions matching TRBD2. The CDR3 contains 14 residues. The germline V gene encodes CDR1 DFQATT and CDR2 SNEGSKA (reference sequence). V was pared by 3 bases and J by 5 bases, with 10 bases of the junction left unmatched. The CDR3: CSASRAGENHEQYF. The CDR3 coding sequence is TGCAGTGCTAGTCGGGCGGGAGAGAACCACGAGCAGTACTTC.

The chain joins TRBV5-1 to TRBJ1-6, with D perhaps matching TRBD1 (6 bases). This CDR3 spans 14 amino acids. The V gene's germline CDR1 is SGHRS and CDR2 YFSETQ. Trimming removed 3 bases at V and 7 bases at J, with 11 bases between. The CDR3 bases are TGCGCCAGCAGCTCCGGACAGTCCAATTCACCCCTCCACTTT. It codes for CASSSGQSNSPLHF.

The J gene is TRBJ1-1, the V gene TRBV6-5; 8 nucleotides line up with TRBD1. Trimming took 8 bases from V and 3 from J; bases not matched to a gene: 8. The V gene's germline CDR1 is MNHEY and CDR2 SVGAGI. There are 14 residues in the CDR3. This CDR3 is CASGGTGIYTEAFF. The CDR3 DNA is TGTGCCAGCGGCGGGACAGGTATTTACACTGAAGCTTTCTTT.

The rearrangement uses TRBV28 and TRBJ2-1; the D is unclear. Trimming removed 7 bases at V and 6 bases at J, with 7 bases between. This CDR3 comprises 11 residues. Germline V lookup: CDR1 MDHEN, CDR2 SYDVKM. The CDR3 is CASTMANEQFF. DNA for the CDR3: TGTGCCAGCACCATGGCCAATGAGCAGTTCTTC.

This clone was seen many times. The DNA for the CDR3 is TGTGCCAGCAAAAGTGGAAGCGGGAGCTCGAGCACAGATACGCAGTATTTT. It encodes CASKSGSGSSSTDTQYF. This chain uses TRBV9 with TRBJ2-3; 8 bases are shared with TRBD2. This CDR3 is 17 amino acids long. CDR1 is SGDLS and CDR2 is YYNGEE in the germline V gene. Trimming cost V 6 bases and J 0 bases; bases outside gene matches: 12.

The chain couples TRBV18 to TRBJ2-6; 9 nucleotides line up with TRBD1. This CDR3 is 17 amino acids long. CDR1 and CDR2 (germline): KGHSH, LQKENI. With V trimmed by 4 bases and J by 0 bases, 4 bases remained unmatched. The DNA for the CDR3 is TGTGCCAGCTCACGGGCGACAGGGGGCTCTGGGGCCAACGTCCTGACTTTC. It encodes CASSRATGGSGANVLTF.

V is TRBV30 and J is TRBJ1-4; a possible D gene is TRBD1 (6 bases). The CDR3 spans 14 residues. Germline CDR1 and CDR2: GTSNPN and SVGIG (reference sequence). Trimming took off 4 bases at V and 4 bases at J, with 13 bases between the two ends. The CDR3 DNA reads as TGTGCCTGGACCCTAGGGGGTGGTAATGAAAAACTGTTTTTT. Translation: CAWTLGGGNEKLFF.

As regards this clone: Other DNA sequences within the sample encode an identical CDR3. CDR3 DNA sequence: TGTGCCAGCAGCTTAGGGACTAGCGGGTACAATGAGCAGTTCTTC. Amino acids: CASSLGTSGYNEQFF. The genes are TRBV7-8 and TRBJ2-1; 11 nucleotides line up with TRBD2. Germline values: CDR1 SGHVS, CDR2 FQNEAQ. Trimming took 1 base from V and 4 from J; bases not matched to a gene: 0. The CDR3 contains 15 residues.

V gene TRBV19 combines with J gene TRBJ1-1; TRBD1 agrees at 7 bases. CDR1 and CDR2 (germline): LNHDA, SQIVND (reference sequence). Trimming removed 6 bases from V and 7 bases from J; junction bases left unmatched: 8. The CDR3 loop spans 13 amino acids. The CDR3 coding sequence is TGTGCCAGTAGCCTGACAGGGTCGGGTGAAGCTTTCTTT. Amino acids: CASSLTGSGEAFF. The full variable domain, its missing parts supplied by reference TRBV19 and TRBJ1-1, is DGGITQSPKYLFRKEGQNVTLSCEQNLNHDAMYWYRQDPGQGLRLIYYSQIVNDFQKGDIAEGYSVSREKKESFPLTVTSAQKNPTAFYLCASSLTGSGEAFFGQGTRLTVV.

The CDR3, as DNA: TGTGCCAGCAGCTCCCAAGGGGCCACTGAAGCTTTCTTT. Translating gives CASSSQGATEAFF. The rearrangement links TRBV7-2 to TRBJ1-1; D may be TRBD1 (5 bases). This CDR3 region has 13 residues. Looked up from germline, CDR1 is SGHTA and CDR2 is FQGNSA. The ends were cut back, 4 bases at V and 4 bases at J, with 10 bases in the middle.

This clone was recorded once. CDR3 protein: CASSPTTGGSGRSYEQYF. In nucleotides, the CDR3 is TGTGCCAGCAGTCCGACAACAGGGGGGAGTGGACGCTCCTACGAGCAGTACTTC. The chain joins TRBV28 to TRBJ2-7; 8 bases map to TRBD1. The CDR3 length is 18 residues. Looked up from germline, CDR1 is MDHEN and CDR2 is SYDVKM. Trimming took 5 bases from V and 0 from J; bases not matched to a gene: 15.

The chain links TRBV19 to TRBJ2-7; 9 bases fit TRBD1. This CDR3 contains 15 residues. The V and J ends lost 5 bases and 2 bases, in that order; junction bases with no gene match: 7. Germline CDR1 reads LNHDA; CDR2 reads SQIVND (reference sequence). The CDR3 DNA is TGTGCCAGTAGTCTTCGACAGGGGGGAGCCTACGAGCAGTACTTC. Translating gives CASSLRQGGAYEQYF.

The chain uses TRBV24-1 and TRBJ2-1; the match to TRBD1 covers 7 bases. The V gene's germline CDR1 is KGHDR and CDR2 SFDVKD. J gave up 6 bases and V 3 bases, and 4 bases lay outside the gene matches. CDR3 length: 14 amino acids. The chain's CDR3 is CATSDRRDSNEQFF. DNA for the CDR3: TGTGCCACCAGTGATCGCCGGGACAGCAATGAGCAGTTCTTC.

The chain employs TRBV5-1 and TRBJ2-1; TRBD2 matches at 12 bases. This CDR3 comprises 19 residues. V was pared by 5 bases and J by 2 bases, with 14 bases of the junction left unmatched. Germline assignment: CDR1 SGHRS and CDR2 YFSETQ. The CDR3 spells CASRPRTSGTGRAYNEQFF. As DNA, the CDR3 is TGCGCCAGCAGGCCTCGGACTAGCGGGACCGGAAGGGCCTACAATGAGCAGTTCTTC. Complete variable domain (other parts from reference TRBV5-1 and TRBJ2-1): KAGVTQTPRYLIKTRGQQVTLSCSPISGHRSVSWYQQTPGQGLQFLFEYFSETQRNKGNFPGRFSGRQFSNSRSEMNVSTLELGDSALYLCASRPRTSGTGRAYNEQFFGPGTRLTVL.

This chain uses TRBV6-5 with TRBJ1-3, with a weak D call TRBD1 (5 bases). This CDR3 spans 14 amino acids. CDR1 is MNHEY and CDR2 is SVGAGI in the germline V gene. The V end lost 10 bases, the J end lost 4 bases, and 17 bases lay between the germline ends. CDR3 sequence: CATKRGIGGNTIYF. CDR3 nucleotides: TGTGCCACCAAACGGGGGATTGGAGGAAACACCATATATTTT.

The chain joins TRBV21-1 to TRBJ2-7; the table's TRBD2 call for D was not verified on the DNA. TRBV21-1 is a listed pseudogene. The CDR3 is made up of 15 amino acids. DNA for the CDR3: TGTGCCAGCCCCCCTGGCGGGAGGTTCTCCTACGAGCAGTACTTC. This codes for CASPPGGRFSYEQYF.